These 21 T cell receptor beta chains originate from one sample sequenced in a study of blood T cells in healthy people across ages. Next came a second PCR, run for about 6 to 12 cycles, which used a sample-barcoded 5' primer along with a J-beta primer mix. TCRdb reprocessed the 5' RACE reads via MiXCR and lists one record per CDR3 protein. The top ten hold about a third of the sample, which has about 680,000 distinct CDR3 sequences, approximately 49% seen once. The sample consisted of blood. The origin of the receptors is a woman aged 60-70 years in good health.

V usage is TRBV5-1 and J usage is TRBJ2-1; D perhaps matches TRBD1 (6 bases). CDR3 size: 17 residues. CDR1 is SGHRS, CDR2 YFSETQ, per germline. V gave up 0 bases and J gave up 1 base, with 14 bases separating them. For the CDR3, the DNA is TGCGCCAGCAGCTTGGGCGCCGACAGGCGATCCTACAATGAGCAGTTCTTC. Translating gives CASSLGADRRSYNEQFF.

This clonotype showed up just once. The J gene is TRBJ2-7, the V gene TRBV11-2, with no clear D. This CDR3 comprises 13 residues. Trimming left V 6 bases short and J 5 bases short, with 14 bases between. From germline, CDR1 is SGHAT and CDR2 FQNNGV. CDR3 in amino acids: CASSVVPGDEQYF. CDR3 in DNA: TGTGCCAGCAGTGTGGTTCCTGGGGACGAGCAGTACTTC.

The chain carries TRBV20-1 and TRBJ2-5, with D possibly matching TRBD2 (6 bases). Germline CDR1 DFQATT, CDR2 SNEGSKA (reference sequence). V lost 7 bases to trimming and J lost 4 bases, with 16 bases between them. The CDR3 consists of 13 residues. CDR3 in DNA: TGCAGTGAAGGCGGGAATGGGTTAGAGACCCAGTACTTC. This sequence encodes CSEGGNGLETQYF.

Note on this clonotype: Being one base from a much bigger clone, this may be a read error. This rearrangement joins TRBV20-1 to TRBJ2-3, with 14 bases fitting TRBD2. The CDR3 has 16 amino acids. Germline-derived CDR1 and CDR2 are DFQATT and SNEGSKA (reference sequence). CDR3 amino acids: CSAKGLAGVPTDAQYF. The CDR3 nucleotides read TGCAGTGCTAAGGGACTAGCGGGAGTCCCCACAGATGCGCAGTATTTT.

This clonotype was picked up many times. V is TRBV7-9 and J is TRBJ2-7; 8 nucleotides match TRBD2. The germline V gene has CDR1 SEHNR and CDR2 FQNEAQ (reference sequence). Trimming took 0 bases from V and 3 from J; bases not matched to a gene: 7. This CDR3 contains 16 residues. The CDR3 DNA sequence: TGTGCCAGCAGCTTAGCGCTTAGCGGGGTTTACTACGAGCAGTACTTC. This translates into CASSLALSGVYYEQYF.

The chain links TRBV6-2 or TRBV6-3 to TRBJ2-5; D is unresolved. V was cut by 7 bases and J by 5 bases, with 14 bases left in between. Per germline, CDR1 MNHEY and CDR2 SVGEGT. This CDR3 has 13 residues. Here the CDR3 DNA reads TGTGCCAGCACCAAAACTACGTGGGAGACCCAGTACTTC. It translates to CASTKTTWETQYF.

This clonotype was found a few times. J is TRBJ2-7 and V is TRBV5-1; D is tentatively TRBD1 or TRBD2 (5 bases each). This CDR3 comprises 14 residues. The ends were cut back, 5 bases at V and 3 bases at J, with 15 bases in the middle. Per germline, CDR1 SGHRS and CDR2 YFSETQ. The CDR3 reads CASSPGTAYYEQYF. The CDR3 bases are TGCGCCAGCAGTCCCGGGACCGCGTACTACGAGCAGTACTTC.

About this clonotype: One end of the junction does not line up with germline, which may come from a read error. The chain has TRBV5-1 and TRBJ2-3; maybe TRBD2 (5 bases). The CDR3 spans 16 residues. From germline, CDR1 is SGHRS and CDR2 YFSETQ. The CDR3 protein is CASSLDGGSSTDTRYF. DNA of the CDR3: TGCGCCAGCAGCTTGGATGGCGGATCTAGCACAGATACGCGGTATTTT. Full variable domain (outside the CDR3, taken from reference TRBV5-1 and TRBJ2-3): KAGVTQTPRYLIKTRGQQVTLSCSPISGHRSVSWYQQTPGQGLQFLFEYFSETQRNKGNFPGRFSGRQFSNSRSEMNVSTLELGDSALYLCASSLDGGSSTDTRYFGPGTRLTVL.

This clonotype was seen more than once but under ten times. The genes are TRBV12-3 or TRBV12-4 and TRBJ2-7, with D unresolved. V lost 6 bases and J 2 bases, leaving 8 bases between the germline ends. The CDR3 runs to 12 residues. CDR3 nucleotides: TGTGCCAGCAGGTTGGTCCCCTACGAGCAGTACTTC. This encodes CASRLVPYEQYF.

CDR3 region: CSARGRTEREGYTF. CDR3 bases: TGCAGTGCTAGAGGACGGACGGAGAGGGAAGGCTACACCTTC. This chain joins TRBV20-1 and TRBJ1-2; D ambiguous. The germline V and J ends were trimmed by 1 base and 8 bases, with 17 bases remaining between them. Germline V gene data show CDR1 as DFQATT and CDR2 as SNEGSKA (reference sequence). The CDR3 runs 14 residues.

The rearrangement joins TRBV6-2 or TRBV6-3 to TRBJ2-4; the D gene is possibly TRBD1 (6 bases). Trimming took off 5 bases at V and 8 bases at J, with 22 bases between the two ends. CDR3 length equals 16 residues. Per germline, CDR1 MNHEY and CDR2 SVGEGT. CDR3 bases: TGTGCCAGCAGTGATACAGGGAAAGCTGATAGGGACATTCAGTACTTC. Encoded protein: CASSDTGKADRDIQYF.

The chain combines TRBV5-1 with TRBJ2-7; no reliable D call. Trimming took off 2 bases at V and 1 base at J, with 13 bases between the two ends. CDR1 is SGHRS and CDR2 is YFSETQ in the germline V gene. The CDR3 contains 15 residues. CDR3 in amino acids: CASSFEPGPSYEQYF. The CDR3 DNA sequence: TGCGCCAGCAGCTTTGAACCCGGCCCATCCTACGAGCAGTACTTC.

This clonotype was counted between two and nine times. The chain is built from TRBV12-3 or TRBV12-4 and TRBJ2-7; TRBD2 agrees at 11 bases. The length of the CDR3 is 15 residues. V lost 6 bases to trimming and J lost 5 bases; unmatched junction nucleotides: 9. Written as DNA, the CDR3 is TGTGCCAGCAGCCTCACTAGCGGGAGTTCCCACGAGCAGTACTTC. This encodes CASSLTSGSSHEQYF.

This clonotype was detected a few times. V gene TRBV7-2 combines with J gene TRBJ2-3; 7 bases line up with TRBD2. The V and J ends lost 5 bases and 3 bases, in that order; junction bases with no gene match: 8. Germline assignment: CDR1 SGHTA and CDR2 FQGNSA. This CDR3 region has 15 residues. As DNA, the CDR3 is TGTGCCAGCAGCCCCTTCGGCGGGGGTACAGATACGCAGTATTTT. Residues: CASSPFGGGTDTQYF.

J is TRBJ2-2 and V is TRBV11-3; D unresolved. Trimming stripped 5 bases from V and 6 bases from J, with 13 bases between. The CDR3 contains 14 residues. Per the germline V gene, CDR1 is SGHNT and CDR2 is YENEEA. The CDR3 loop is CASSPPSKPGELFF. The CDR3 DNA follows: TGTGCCAGCAGCCCGCCCTCTAAACCCGGGGAGCTGTTTTTT.

This clonotype was counted between two and nine times. This chain joins TRBV9 and TRBJ2-7; D unresolved. Trimming removed 4 bases from V and 1 base from J, with 12 bases in between. Germline CDR1 reads SGDLS; CDR2 reads YYNGEE. This CDR3 has 14 amino acids. CDR3: CASSPWATSYEQYF. CDR3 bases: TGTGCCAGCAGCCCCTGGGCTACGTCCTACGAGCAGTACTTC.

J is TRBJ2-3 and V is TRBV5-1, with 14 bases identical to TRBD2. Unmatched junction bases numbered 6, after V lost 3 bases and J lost 6 bases. Germline-derived CDR1 and CDR2 are SGHRS and YFSETQ. The CDR3 runs 16 residues. CDR3 DNA: TGCGCCAGCAGCTCGGGGGGACTAGCGGGAGCTGATACGCAGTATTTT. Translation gives CASSSGGLAGADTQYF.

This clonotype appeared a few times. This rearrangement joins TRBV6-5 to TRBJ2-3, with 12 bases identical to TRBD2. There are 15 residues in the CDR3. Losses at the gene ends were 5 bases for V and 4 bases for J; bases not matched to a gene: 4. Germline V CDR1 and CDR2: MNHEY, SVGAGI. CDR3: CASSQLAGGADTQYF. CDR3 coding DNA: TGTGCCAGCAGTCAACTAGCGGGAGGAGCAGATACGCAGTATTTT.

The chain carries TRBV20-1 and TRBJ1-2, with unresolved D. V dropped 3 bases and J dropped 6 bases, with 14 bases sitting between them. The germline gives CDR1 DFQATT, CDR2 SNEGSKA (reference sequence). The CDR3 is 13 amino acids. The CDR3 DNA follows: TGCAGTGCTAGTCGGCCAGTCGGGGATGGCTACACCTTC. This translates into CSASRPVGDGYTF.

This clonotype has a handful of counts. The J gene is TRBJ1-1, the V gene TRBV11-2; the D gene is possibly TRBD1 (6 bases). CDR3 length: 13 residues. Germline CDR1 SGHAT, CDR2 FQNNGV. V was shortened by 3 bases and J by 5 bases, with 10 bases between the two germline ends. This CDR3 reads CASSFQQGTEAFF. DNA of the CDR3: TGTGCCAGCAGCTTCCAACAGGGTACTGAAGCTTTCTTT.

This clonotype was observed a handful of times. The rearrangement joins TRBV7-9 to TRBJ2-2, with D perhaps matching TRBD1 (6 bases). Germline CDR1 is SEHNR and CDR2 is FQNEAQ (reference sequence). The CDR3 totals 13 residues. V dropped 6 bases and J dropped 6 bases, with 11 bases sitting between them. Here the CDR3 reads CASSLQGSGELFF. The DNA for the CDR3 is TGTGCCAGCAGTTTACAGGGTTCCGGGGAGCTGTTTTTT.